The 17 T cell receptor beta chains listed next were all sequenced from one sample in a study of a mutant IDH1 vaccine in newly diagnosed glioma. Regarding time point: week 23, last vaccination. The study gave 300 ug of mutant IDH1 20-mer peptide per vaccine dose, with topical imiquimod. Libraries were prepared by immunoSEQ multiplex PCR; TCRdb keeps only in-frame clonotypes and omits some of them. This sample has 25,000 to 30,000 clones, with around 80% found just once. These receptors' antigens are unknown. Specimen: PBMCs, collected from a glioma patient whose treatment included an IDH1 peptide vaccine. Receptor source: a woman in her thirties with glioma.

V and J are TRBV18 and TRBJ1-1; D is undetermined. V lost 2 bases, J lost 7 bases, and 14 bases lay in between. Germline V lookup: CDR1 KGHSH, CDR2 LQKENI. This CDR3 comprises 14 residues. CDR3 sequence: CASSPGVGRYEAFF. CDR3 bases: TGTGCCAGCTCACCAGGCGTCGGACGGTATGAAGCTTTCTTT.

The J gene is TRBJ1-2, the V gene TRBV30, with D possibly matching TRBD1 (6 bases). CDR1 and CDR2 from the germline V gene are GTSNPN and SVGIG (reference sequence). V was pared by 4 bases and J by 7 bases, with 19 bases between. The CDR3 runs to 14 residues. Here the CDR3 reads CAWKRTAGAGGYTF. The CDR3 region has the DNA TGTGCCTGGAAAAGGACAGCAGGGGCGGGTGGCTACACCTTC.

This chain uses TRBV27 with TRBJ1-2; perhaps TRBD1 as D (5 bases). The CDR3 consists of 12 residues. The germline CDR1 and CDR2 sequences are MNHEY and SMNVEV (reference sequence). The V end lost 6 bases, the J end lost 2 bases, and 7 bases lay between the germline ends. This chain's CDR3 is CASSGANYGYTF. The DNA for the CDR3 is TGTGCCAGCAGCGGGGCGAACTATGGCTACACCTTC.

The chain recombines TRBV5-1 with TRBJ1-1; 8 bases match TRBD1. With V trimmed by 4 bases and J by 1 base, 6 bases remained unmatched. The CDR3 loop spans 15 amino acids. CDR1 SGHRS and CDR2 YFSETQ come from the germline V gene. DNA of the CDR3: TGCGCCAGCAGCCCGAGGACAGGGACGAACACTGAAGCTTTCTTT. Amino acid sequence: CASSPRTGTNTEAFF.

The V and J genes are TRBV6-5 and TRBJ2-5; 10 bases match TRBD2. V lost 1 base and J lost 9; bases outside the gene matches: 8. From germline, CDR1 is MNHEY and CDR2 SVGAGI. The CDR3 length is 15 residues. This CDR3 is CASSYLNSGGKAQYF. The CDR3 DNA reads TGTGCCAGCAGTTACTTAAATAGCGGGGGGAAGGCCCAGTACTTC.

The chain links TRBV19 to TRBJ1-2, with 7 bases identical to TRBD1. This CDR3 has 15 amino acids. Trimming cost V 5 bases and J 2 bases; bases outside gene matches: 8. The V gene's germline CDR1 is LNHDA and CDR2 SQIVND (reference sequence). This CDR3 is CASSYPLTGNYGYTF. The CDR3 DNA is TGTGCCAGTAGTTACCCCCTGACAGGGAACTATGGCTACACCTTC.

CDR3 residues: CASSPSSVETQYF. In DNA form, the CDR3 reads TGTGCCAGCAGCCCCTCTAGTGTTGAGACCCAGTACTTC. The V and J genes are TRBV4-2 and TRBJ2-5; D gene unclear. CDR1 is LGHNA and CDR2 is YNFKEQ in the germline V gene. V lost 4 bases and J lost 5, with 11 bases in between. This CDR3 is built from 13 residues.

The genes are TRBV10-3 and TRBJ1-1; unclear D gene. V was trimmed by 10 bases and J by 3 bases, leaving 18 bases between them. Germline CDR1 ENHRY, CDR2 SYGVKD. The CDR3 is made up of 14 amino acids. CDR3 DNA: TGTGCCACCACGACTCCCGGGATGGACACTGAAGCTTTCTTT. Protein product: CATTTPGMDTEAFF.

This chain joins TRBV18 and TRBJ1-1; 8 bases match TRBD1. V lost 3 bases to trimming and J lost 3 bases; unmatched junction nucleotides: 6. Germline V gives CDR1 KGHSH, CDR2 LQKENI. The CDR3 has 15 amino acids. CDR3 residues: CASSPGQQGDTEAFF. CDR3 coding DNA: TGTGCCAGCTCACCGGGACAACAGGGGGACACTGAAGCTTTCTTT.

The chain employs TRBV5-8 and TRBJ1-2; a weak D match, TRBD1 (5 bases). Per the germline V gene, CDR1 is SGHTS and CDR2 is YDEGEE. Trimming removed 2 bases from V and 6 bases from J, with 14 bases in between. The CDR3 loop spans 14 amino acids. In DNA, the CDR3 is TGTGCCAGCAGCTTAGGCCCAGGGAGAAATGGCTACACCTTC. This sequence encodes CASSLGPGRNGYTF.

The chain carries TRBV9 and TRBJ2-2; D gene unclear. Germline loops: CDR1 SGDLS, CDR2 YYNGEE. The ends were cut back, 1 base at V and 0 bases at J, with 10 bases in the middle. This CDR3 has 16 residues. This chain's CDR3 is CASSVSPTANTGELFF. The CDR3 DNA follows: TGTGCCAGCAGCGTATCCCCAACCGCGAACACCGGGGAGCTGTTTTTT.

CDR3 in amino acids: CASRVEGRQPQHF. CDR3 coding DNA: TGTGCCAGTAGAGTGGAGGGGAGGCAGCCCCAGCATTTT. The chain has TRBV19 and TRBJ1-5, with D possibly being TRBD1 (5 bases). The CDR3 runs to 13 residues. Germline assignment: CDR1 LNHDA and CDR2 SQIVND (reference sequence). V lost 6 bases and J 7 bases, leaving 13 bases between the germline ends.

The rearrangement joins TRBV6-5 to TRBJ2-5; no firm D call. This CDR3 spans 12 amino acids. Trimming removed 5 bases at V and 7 bases at J, with 11 bases between. CDR1 is MNHEY, CDR2 SVGAGI, per germline. This CDR3 reads CASSQKSGTQYF. As DNA, the CDR3 is TGTGCCAGCAGTCAGAAATCAGGGACCCAGTACTTC.

The V call is TRBV7-2, the J call TRBJ2-7; 11 nucleotides match TRBD2. The ends lost 5 bases at V and 6 bases at J; junction bases unmatched: 9. The CDR3 runs to 15 residues. The germline V gene has CDR1 SGHTA and CDR2 FQGNSA. CDR3 bases: TGTGCCAGCAGCCCTTTGACTAGCGGGGTAGGCGAGCAGTACTTC. Its protein is CASSPLTSGVGEQYF.

This clone was detected once. The chain combines TRBV5-1 with TRBJ1-1; D is unresolved. V lost 0 bases, J lost 1 base, and 4 bases lay in between. CDR1 SGHRS and CDR2 YFSETQ come from the germline V gene. The CDR3 spans 13 residues. In nucleotides, the CDR3 is TGCGCCAGCAGCTTGGCAGCGAACACTGAAGCTTTCTTT. Amino acid sequence: CASSLAANTEAFF.

The chain uses TRBV10-3 and TRBJ1-6; 7 bases map to TRBD1. Trimming at V came to 8 bases and at J to 7 bases, leaving 11 bases not matched to a gene. The CDR3 covers 15 residues. CDR1 and CDR2 (germline): ENHRY, SYGVKD. CDR3 sequence: CAISFGQEGNSPLHF. The DNA for the CDR3 is TGTGCCATCTCTTTCGGACAGGAGGGCAATTCACCCCTCCACTTT.

The chain couples TRBV27 to TRBJ1-1; TRBD1 might be the D (6 bases). The germline CDR1 and CDR2 sequences are MNHEY and SMNVEV (reference sequence). V dropped 0 bases and J dropped 1 base, with 12 bases sitting between them. This CDR3 is 16 amino acids long. The CDR3 bases are TGTGCCAGCAGTTTATCGACAGGTACATGGAACACTGAAGCTTTCTTT. Its protein is CASSLSTGTWNTEAFF.